Below, 24 T cell receptor beta chains from the same sample are listed, as sequenced in a study of tumor and adjacent non-tumor tissue in lung cancer. TCRbeta libraries were built with three rounds of nested PCR, modified from ARM-PCR. One entry per CDR3 protein, called by TCRdb with MiXCR from the multiplex PCR reads. Of 110,000 or so distinct CDR3 sequences listed, 75% are singletons. The template was RNA from unsorted bulk tissue. The sample consisted of lung tumor tissue. These TCRs come from a woman aged 55-70 years with non-small cell lung cancer.

The chain couples TRBV20-1 to TRBJ2-5; D is possibly TRBD1 (6 bases). Looked up from germline, CDR1 is DFQATT and CDR2 is SNEGSKA (reference sequence). CDR3 size: 13 residues. The DNA of the CDR3 is TGCGGAGCAACTCGACAGGTTCAAGAGACCCAGTACTTC. Protein product: CGATRQVQETQYF.

Points on this clonotype: An end of the junction differs from the germline gene, which may be a read error. The rearrangement joins TRBV20-1 to TRBJ2-7; D is uncertain. This CDR3 comprises 15 residues. Looked up from germline, CDR1 is DFQATT and CDR2 is SNEGSKA (reference sequence). The CDR3: CNARDETAYKYEQYF. DNA of the CDR3: TGCAATGCTAGAGATGAAACAGCCTACAAGTACGAGCAGTACTTC.

Concerning this clonotype itself: At one end the junction does not follow the germline gene, possibly because of a read error. This chain joins TRBV11-3 and TRBJ1-1; no definite D call. This CDR3 contains 13 residues. CDR1 is SGHNT and CDR2 is YENEEA in the germline V gene. CDR3 coding DNA: TGTACCAGTAGCCTTAAGGTGAACACTGAAGCTTTCTTT. Amino acids: CTSSLKVNTEAFF.

On this clonotype itself: One base away lies a much larger clone, so this may be a sequencing read error. The rearrangement links TRBV13 to TRBJ2-1; 10 nucleotides match TRBD2. Germline V gene sequence: CDR1 PRHDT, CDR2 FYEKMQ (reference sequence). CDR3 length: 19 amino acids. Trimming took 0 bases from V and 7 from J; bases not matched to a gene: 15. The CDR3 spells CASSLGLAGVLSVPNEQFF. CDR3 nucleotides: TGTGCCAGCAGCTTAGGCCTAGCGGGAGTTTTGTCAGTTCCTAATGAGCAGTTCTTC.

Of note for this clonotype: At one boundary the junction diverges from the germline segment, which might be a read error. The genes are TRBV11-2 and TRBJ1-4, with 7 bases fitting TRBD1. Germline CDR1 reads SGHAT; CDR2 reads FQNNGV. This CDR3 spans 15 amino acids. CDR3 protein: CANSQRTGQYEKLFF. CDR3 DNA sequence: TGTGCCAACAGCCAACGGACAGGCCAATACGAAAAACTGTTTTTT.

Concerning this clonotype itself: This sequence may be a read error, since a much larger clone differs from it by one base. The J gene is TRBJ2-3, the V gene TRBV11-2; D ambiguous. Trimming cost V 5 bases and J 1 base, with 13 bases left between them. CDR3 length: 15 residues. In germline, CDR1 is SGHAT, CDR2 FQNNGV. DNA of the CDR3: TGTGCCAGCAGCCCACAGAGGTACGGCACAGATACGCAGTATTTT. This sequence encodes CASSPQRYGTDTQYF.

This clonotype has a handful of counts. A much larger clone lies one base from this, so it may be a read error. The V call is TRBV20-1, the J call TRBJ2-5; 7 positions match TRBD1. CDR3 length: 13 residues. CDR1 is DFQATT, CDR2 SNEGSKA, per germline (reference sequence). The CDR3 sequence is CSATGQEVETQCF. Written as DNA, the CDR3 is TGCAGTGCAACCGGACAGGAGGTGGAGACCCAGTGCTTC.

With regard to this clonotype: This likely comes from a read error, as the CDR3 has no conserved phenylalanine or tryptophan at its end. The CDR3 loop is CASSLALTRELFY. The CDR3 bases are TGTGCCAGCAGCTTAGCTCTAACCAGGGAGCTGTTTTAT. The genes are TRBV11-2 and TRBJ2-2; D remains ambiguous. Trimming took 1 base from V and 9 from J, leaving 9 bases between them. This CDR3 spans 13 amino acids. Germline V gives CDR1 SGHAT, CDR2 FQNNGV.

Many counts were recorded for this clonotype. The V gene is TRBV20-1, the J gene TRBJ1-6; maybe TRBD1 (5 bases). Germline CDR1 and CDR2: DFQATT and SNEGSKA (reference sequence). Trimming took off 5 bases at V and 7 bases at J, with 9 bases between the two ends. The CDR3 totals 12 residues. The CDR3 loop is CSAGTFNSPLHF. Written as DNA, the CDR3 is TGCAGTGCTGGGACCTTCAATTCACCCCTCCACTTT.

Remarks on this clonotype: This is likely a read error, given that the CDR3 carries no conserved phenylalanine or tryptophan at its end. This chain joins TRBV6-1 and TRBJ1-5; D possibly corresponds to TRBD1 (5 bases). The CDR3 runs 15 residues. Germline CDR1 MNHNS, CDR2 SASEGT. The CDR3, as DNA: TGTACCAGCAGGCGCCACTTAGGGGACAATCAGCCCCAGCATCTT. Protein: CTSRRHLGDNQPQHL.

As concerns this clonotype: At one end, the junction sequence differs from germline, possibly due to a read error. The genes are TRBV11-3 and TRBJ2-1; TRBD2 agrees at 8 bases. There are 17 residues in the CDR3. Germline-derived CDR1 and CDR2 are SGHNT and YENEEA. CDR3 nucleotide sequence: TGTGCCAGCAGCCTAGAGTTGACTAGCGTGAGCCCCAATGAGCTGTTCTTC. This encodes CASSLELTSVSPNELFF.

As regards this clonotype: No conserved phenylalanine or tryptophan ends this CDR3, so it is likely a read error. The gene calls are TRBV11-2 and TRBJ1-2; 7 nucleotides agree with TRBD1. This CDR3 contains 15 residues. The germline gives CDR1 SGHAT, CDR2 FQNNGV. The DNA for the CDR3 is TGTACCAGCAGCTTAGGGGGCCTCTATCCCTATGGCTACACCCTC. Translating gives CTSSLGGLYPYGYTL.

This clonotype was seen more than once but under ten times. The V and J genes are TRBV28 and TRBJ2-2, with D possibly TRBD2 on 5 matching bases. Per the germline V gene, CDR1 is MDHEN and CDR2 is SYDVKM. The V end was cut by 5 bases, the J end by 2 bases, with 15 bases between. CDR3 length: 16 amino acids. The CDR3 here is CASSPPRGFNTGELFF. In DNA, the CDR3 is TGTGCCAGCAGTCCTCCACGGGGATTCAACACCGGGGAGCTGTTTTTT.

To note about this clonotype: A junction boundary mismatches the germline segment, possibly from a read error. This chain connects TRBV11-3 to TRBJ2-3; tentatively, D is TRBD1 or TRBD2 (5 bases each). CDR1 SGHNT and CDR2 YENEEA come from the germline V gene. This CDR3 contains 14 residues. CDR3 coding DNA: TGCGCCAGCAGCTTTGTCTGGGGGACAGATACGCAGTATTTT. This translates into CASSFVWGTDTQYF.

Comments on this clonotype: One junction end does not reproduce the germline sequence, and a read error may be involved. V is TRBV5-1 and J is TRBJ1-2; 7 nucleotides line up with TRBD1. The CDR3 extends over 14 amino acids. Germline CDR1 is SGHRS and CDR2 is YFSETQ. The CDR3 region has the DNA TGCCCCAGTAGCCAATCGACAGGGACCTATGGCTACACCTTC. This encodes CPSSQSTGTYGYTF.

In this sample, this clonotype turned up a few times. The chain links TRBV5-4 to TRBJ2-7, with TRBD2 matching 7 bases. The junction had 6 bases not matched to a gene; V was cut back by 1 base and J by 5 bases. The CDR3 runs to 14 residues. Germline V CDR1 and CDR2: SGHNT, YYREEE (reference sequence). CDR3 DNA: TGTGCCAGCAGCTTGCGGGGGGTCCCTCACGAGCAGTACTTC. Translation gives CASSLRGVPHEQYF.

This chain uses TRBV11-1 with TRBJ2-7, with a possible D match to TRBD1 (6 bases). From germline, CDR1 is SGHAT and CDR2 FQDESV (reference sequence). The CDR3 runs 18 residues. V was clipped by 4 bases and J by 0 bases, with 22 bases between them. The CDR3 bases are TGTGCCAGCAGCTCCAGCATACAGGGAAACCTTATCTCCTACGAGCAGTACTTC. Translating it yields CASSSSIQGNLISYEQYF.

This clonotype was recorded a few times. One base away lies a much larger clone, so this may be a sequencing read error. It is likely a read error, because the conserved phenylalanine at the end of the CDR3 is missing. The chain combines TRBV29-1 with TRBJ2-1; 9 nucleotides line up with TRBD2. CDR3 length equals 13 residues. The trim removed 7 bases at V and 8 bases at J, leaving 9 bases unmatched. In germline, CDR1 is SQVTM, CDR2 ANQGSEA. The CDR3 DNA reads TGCAGCGCCTGGGGCGGGAGGGCCGATGAGCAGTTCCTC. Translated: CSAWGGRADEQFL.

Details on this clonotype: Compared with germline, one end of the junction differs, possibly owing to a read error. The chain links TRBV10-1 to TRBJ2-1; the match to TRBD2 covers 13 bases. CDR3 length: 16 amino acids. The V gene's germline CDR1 is WNHNN and CDR2 SYGVQD (reference sequence). In DNA, the CDR3 is TGCGTCAGCAGCCTGACTAGCGGGGGGTCCTACAATAAGCAGTTCTTC. Translating gives CVSSLTSGGSYNKQFF.

Concerning this clonotype itself: One junction end does not reproduce the germline sequence, and a read error may be involved. The gene calls are TRBV20-1 and TRBJ1-1; 7 positions agree with TRBD1. The CDR3 is 15 amino acids. From germline, CDR1 is DFQATT and CDR2 SNEGSKA (reference sequence). CDR3 nucleotides: TGCATTGCTAGAGGCAGGACAGGCGGTCATACTGAAGCTTTCTTT. Encoded protein: CIARGRTGGHTEAFF.

This clonotype occurred once. A much larger clone lies a single base off, so this may be a read error. The rearrangement uses TRBV4-3 and TRBJ2-2; D gene ambiguous. CDR1 LGHNA and CDR2 YSLEER come from the germline V gene. The CDR3 consists of 15 residues. The V gene lost 6 bases and the J gene lost 0 bases, with 11 bases spanning the gap. CDR3 in amino acids: CASSVGASNTGELFF. The CDR3 nucleotides read TGCGCCAGCAGTGTCGGAGCCTCGAACACCGGGGAGCTGTTTTTT.

Comment on this clonotype: A much larger clone differs by one base, so this may be a read error. The chain couples TRBV12-5 to TRBJ2-3, with D unresolved. CDR3 length equals 14 residues. Germline V gene lookup returns CDR1 LGHNT and CDR2 FRNRAP. With 1 base removed from V and 7 bases from J, the gap between germline ends came to 12 bases. The CDR3 reads CASGLGTESNTQYF. The DNA of the CDR3 is TGTGCTAGTGGTTTGGGCACCGAATCGAATACGCAGTATTTT. Supplemented by reference TRBV12-5 and TRBJ2-3, the full variable domain reads DARVTQTPRHKVTEMGQEVTMRCQPILGHNTVFWYRQTMMQGLELLAYFRNRAPLDDSGMPKDRFSAEMPDATLATLKIQPSEPRDSAVYFCASGLGTESNTQYFGPGTRLTVL.

Of note for this clonotype: The conserved closing phenylalanine or tryptophan is absent in this CDR3, likely reflecting a read error. The chain combines TRBV12-3 or TRBV12-4 with TRBJ1-4, with D possibly matching TRBD1 (5 bases). The CDR3 totals 15 residues. CDR3 DNA sequence: TGTGCCAGCAGTTTAAGGGGACGGGGTGTTGAAAGACTGTTTTTA. Residues: CASSLRGRGVERLFL.

The chain joins TRBV4-2 to TRBJ2-7; 7 positions match TRBD1. Trimming took 0 bases from V and 3 from J; bases not matched to a gene: 5. CDR3 length: 15 residues. From germline, CDR1 is LGHNA and CDR2 YNFKEQ. CDR3 nucleotides: TGTGCCAGCAGCCAAGACCGGGACAGCTTCTACGAGCAGTACTTC. Translating gives CASSQDRDSFYEQYF.